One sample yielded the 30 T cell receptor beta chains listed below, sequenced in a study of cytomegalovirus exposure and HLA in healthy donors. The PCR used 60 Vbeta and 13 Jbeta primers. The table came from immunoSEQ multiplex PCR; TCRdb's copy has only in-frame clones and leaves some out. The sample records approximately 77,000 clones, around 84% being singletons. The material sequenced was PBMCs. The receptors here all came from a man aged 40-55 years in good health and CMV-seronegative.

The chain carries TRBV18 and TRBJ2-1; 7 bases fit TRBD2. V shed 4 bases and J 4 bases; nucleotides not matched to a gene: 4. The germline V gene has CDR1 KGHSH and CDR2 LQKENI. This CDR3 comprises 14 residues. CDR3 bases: TGTGCCAGCTCACGGACTAGAGGTTACAATGAGCAGTTCTTC. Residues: CASSRTRGYNEQFF.

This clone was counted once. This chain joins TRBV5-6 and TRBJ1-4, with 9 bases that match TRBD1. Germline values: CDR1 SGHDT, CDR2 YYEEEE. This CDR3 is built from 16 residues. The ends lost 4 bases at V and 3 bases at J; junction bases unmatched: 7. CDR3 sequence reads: CASSRTGGRSNEKLFF. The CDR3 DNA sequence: TGTGCCAGCAGCCGTACAGGGGGCCGGTCTAATGAAAAACTGTTTTTT.

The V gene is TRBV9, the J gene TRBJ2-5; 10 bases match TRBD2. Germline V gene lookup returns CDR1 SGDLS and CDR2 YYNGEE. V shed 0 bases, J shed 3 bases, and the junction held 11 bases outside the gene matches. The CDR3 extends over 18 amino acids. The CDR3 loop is CASSVAPSGSLGEETQYF. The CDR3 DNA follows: TGTGCCAGCAGCGTAGCCCCTAGCGGGAGCTTAGGGGAAGAGACCCAGTACTTC.

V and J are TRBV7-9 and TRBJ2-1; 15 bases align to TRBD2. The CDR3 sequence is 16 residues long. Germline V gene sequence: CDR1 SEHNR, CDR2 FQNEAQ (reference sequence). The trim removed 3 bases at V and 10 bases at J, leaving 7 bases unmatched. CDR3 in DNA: TGTGCCAGCAGCTTCGGACTAGCGGGAGGGACAGGGGAGCAGTTCTTC. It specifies CASSFGLAGGTGEQFF.

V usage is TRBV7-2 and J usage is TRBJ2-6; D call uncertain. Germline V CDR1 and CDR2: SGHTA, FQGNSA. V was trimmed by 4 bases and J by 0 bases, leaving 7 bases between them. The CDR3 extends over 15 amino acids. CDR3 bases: TGTGCCAGCAGCTCCAGCGCCTCTGGGGCCAACGTCCTGACTTTC. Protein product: CASSSSASGANVLTF.

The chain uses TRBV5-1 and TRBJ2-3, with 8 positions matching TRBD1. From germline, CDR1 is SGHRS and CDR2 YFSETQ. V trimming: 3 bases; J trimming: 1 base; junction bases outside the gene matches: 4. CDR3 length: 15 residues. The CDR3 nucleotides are TGCGCCAGCAGCTCCCCGGGACAGGGCACAGATACGCAGTATTTT. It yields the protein CASSSPGQGTDTQYF.

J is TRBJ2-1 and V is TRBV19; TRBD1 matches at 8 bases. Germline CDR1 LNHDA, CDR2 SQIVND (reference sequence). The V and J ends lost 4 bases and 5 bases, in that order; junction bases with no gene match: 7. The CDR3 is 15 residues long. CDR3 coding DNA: TGTGCCAGTAGTACACCGGGACAGGCAAACAATGAGCAGTTCTTC. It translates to CASSTPGQANNEQFF.

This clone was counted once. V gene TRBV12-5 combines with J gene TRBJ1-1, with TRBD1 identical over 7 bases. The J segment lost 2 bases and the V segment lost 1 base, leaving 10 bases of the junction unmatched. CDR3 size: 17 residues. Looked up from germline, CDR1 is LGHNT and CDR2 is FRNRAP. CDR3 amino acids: CASGLEGALGSNTEAFF. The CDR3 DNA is TGTGCTAGTGGTTTGGAGGGGGCTTTGGGAAGTAACACTGAAGCTTTCTTT.

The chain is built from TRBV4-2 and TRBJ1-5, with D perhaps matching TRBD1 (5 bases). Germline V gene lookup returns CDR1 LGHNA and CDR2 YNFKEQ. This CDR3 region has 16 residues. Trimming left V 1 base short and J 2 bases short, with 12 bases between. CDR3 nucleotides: TGTGCCAGCAGCCAAGGGGCAGGGTTGGGCAATCAGCCCCAGCATTTT. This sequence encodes CASSQGAGLGNQPQHF.

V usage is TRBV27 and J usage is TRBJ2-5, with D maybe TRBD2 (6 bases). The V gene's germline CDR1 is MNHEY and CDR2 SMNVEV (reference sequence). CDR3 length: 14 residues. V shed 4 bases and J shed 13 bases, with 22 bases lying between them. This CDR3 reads CASSSRTRREEPYF. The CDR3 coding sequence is TGTGCCAGCAGTTCACGGACAAGGCGGGAAGAGCCGTACTTC.

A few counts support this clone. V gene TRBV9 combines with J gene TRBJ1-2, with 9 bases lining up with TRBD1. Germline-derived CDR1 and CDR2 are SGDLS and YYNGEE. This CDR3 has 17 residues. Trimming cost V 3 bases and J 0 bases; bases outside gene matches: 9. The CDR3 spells CASSASRDRESNYGYTF. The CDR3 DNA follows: TGTGCCAGCAGCGCGTCCCGGGACAGGGAATCTAACTATGGCTACACCTTC.

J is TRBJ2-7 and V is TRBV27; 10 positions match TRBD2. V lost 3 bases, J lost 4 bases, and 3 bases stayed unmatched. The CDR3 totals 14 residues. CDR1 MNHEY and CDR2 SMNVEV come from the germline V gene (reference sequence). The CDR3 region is CASSFSAGGYEQYF. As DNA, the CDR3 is TGTGCCAGCAGTTTCTCAGCGGGAGGGTACGAGCAGTACTTC.

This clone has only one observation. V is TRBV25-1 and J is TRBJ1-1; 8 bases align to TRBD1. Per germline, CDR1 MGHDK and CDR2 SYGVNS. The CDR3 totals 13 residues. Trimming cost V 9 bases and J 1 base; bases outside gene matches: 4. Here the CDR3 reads CARKDRANTEAFF. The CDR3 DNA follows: TGTGCCAGAAAGGACAGGGCGAACACTGAAGCTTTCTTT.

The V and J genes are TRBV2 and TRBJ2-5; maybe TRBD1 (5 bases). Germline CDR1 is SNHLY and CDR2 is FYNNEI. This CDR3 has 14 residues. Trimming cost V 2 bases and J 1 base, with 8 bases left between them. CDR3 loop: CASSESQGQETQYF. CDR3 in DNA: TGTGCCAGCAGTGAAAGTCAGGGCCAAGAGACCCAGTACTTC.

CDR3 DNA: TGCGCCAGCAGTGCCGGGACAGCAAGCAATCAGCCCCAGCATTTT. This encodes CASSAGTASNQPQHF. The rearrangement uses TRBV10-2 and TRBJ1-5; TRBD1 agrees at 7 bases. This CDR3 has 15 amino acids. Germline V gene lookup returns CDR1 WSHSY and CDR2 SAAADI. V trimming: 4 bases; J trimming: 1 base; junction bases outside the gene matches: 4.

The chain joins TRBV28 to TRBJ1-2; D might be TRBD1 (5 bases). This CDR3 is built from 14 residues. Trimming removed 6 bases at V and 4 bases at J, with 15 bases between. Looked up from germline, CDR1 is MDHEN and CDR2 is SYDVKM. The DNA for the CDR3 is TGTGCCAGCAGCTCGGGAGGGGATGGCTATGGCTACACCTTC. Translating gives CASSSGGDGYGYTF.

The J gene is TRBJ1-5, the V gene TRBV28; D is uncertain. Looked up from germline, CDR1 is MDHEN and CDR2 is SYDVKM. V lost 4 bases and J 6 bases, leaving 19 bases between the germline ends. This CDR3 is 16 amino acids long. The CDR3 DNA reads TGTGCCAGCAGTTCCCTACAAACCCCGGGTTCTCAGCCCCAGCATTTT. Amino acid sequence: CASSSLQTPGSQPQHF.

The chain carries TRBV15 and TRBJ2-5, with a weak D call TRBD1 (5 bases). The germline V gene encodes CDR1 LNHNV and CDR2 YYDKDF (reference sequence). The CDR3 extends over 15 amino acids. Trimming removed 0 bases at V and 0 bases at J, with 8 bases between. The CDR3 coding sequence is TGTGCCACCAGCAGAGAGAGACAGTACCAAGAGACCCAGTACTTC. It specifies CATSRERQYQETQYF.

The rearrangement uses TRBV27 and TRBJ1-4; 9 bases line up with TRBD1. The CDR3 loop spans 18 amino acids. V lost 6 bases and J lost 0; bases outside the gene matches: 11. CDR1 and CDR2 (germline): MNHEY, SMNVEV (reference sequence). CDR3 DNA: TGTGCCAGCAGCCCCTCGGGACAGGGATTAGCAACTAATGAAAAACTGTTTTTT. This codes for CASSPSGQGLATNEKLFF. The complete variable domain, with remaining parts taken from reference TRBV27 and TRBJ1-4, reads EAQVTQNPRYLITVTGKKLTVTCSQNMNHEYMSWYRQDPGLGLRQIYYSMNVEVTDKGDVPEGYKVSRKEKRNFPLILESPSPNQTSLYFCASSPSGQGLATNEKLFFGSGTQLSVL.

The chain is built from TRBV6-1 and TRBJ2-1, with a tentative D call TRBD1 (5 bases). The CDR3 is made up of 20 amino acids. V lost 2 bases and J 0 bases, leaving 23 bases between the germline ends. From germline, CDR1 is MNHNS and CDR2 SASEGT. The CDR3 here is CASSETTVTVLLSSYNEQFF. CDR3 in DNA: TGTGCCAGCAGTGAAACCACAGTGACAGTCCTCCTCAGCTCCTACAATGAGCAGTTCTTC.

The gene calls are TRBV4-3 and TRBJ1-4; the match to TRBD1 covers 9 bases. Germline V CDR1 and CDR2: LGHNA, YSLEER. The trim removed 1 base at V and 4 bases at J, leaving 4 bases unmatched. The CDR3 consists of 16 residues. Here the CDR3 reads CASSQGGQGVNEKLFF. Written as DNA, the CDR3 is TGCGCCAGCAGCCAAGGGGGACAGGGTGTTAATGAAAAACTGTTTTTT.

The CDR3 coding sequence is TGTGCCAGCTCAGATGACAGGACCCCCGCCTACGAGCAGTACTTC. Its protein is CASSDDRTPAYEQYF. The J gene is TRBJ2-7, the V gene TRBV18; TRBD1 is a possible D gene (6 bases). The CDR3 is made up of 15 amino acids. Per germline, CDR1 KGHSH and CDR2 LQKENI. Trimming stripped 5 bases from V and 2 bases from J, with 16 bases between.

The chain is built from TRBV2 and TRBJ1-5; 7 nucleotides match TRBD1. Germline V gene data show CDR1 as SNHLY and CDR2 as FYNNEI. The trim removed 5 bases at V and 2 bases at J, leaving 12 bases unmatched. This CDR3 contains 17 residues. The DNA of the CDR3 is TGTGCCAGCAGTCCGGACAGGTTGACCTTAGGCAATCAGCCCCAGCATTTT. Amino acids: CASSPDRLTLGNQPQHF.

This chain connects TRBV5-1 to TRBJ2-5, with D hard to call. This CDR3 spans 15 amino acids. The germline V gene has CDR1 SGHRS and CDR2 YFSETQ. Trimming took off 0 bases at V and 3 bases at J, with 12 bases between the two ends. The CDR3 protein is CASSLDPEEEETQYF. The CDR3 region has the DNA TGCGCCAGCAGCTTGGACCCGGAAGAGGAAGAGACCCAGTACTTC.

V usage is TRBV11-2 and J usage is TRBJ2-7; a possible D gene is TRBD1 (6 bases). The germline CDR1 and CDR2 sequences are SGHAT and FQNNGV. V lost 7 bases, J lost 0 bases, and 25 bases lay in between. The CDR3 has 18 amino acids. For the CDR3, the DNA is TGTGCCAGCACTGCGCAGGTGTCGGGACACTTATACTCCTACGAGCAGTACTTC. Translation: CASTAQVSGHLYSYEQYF.

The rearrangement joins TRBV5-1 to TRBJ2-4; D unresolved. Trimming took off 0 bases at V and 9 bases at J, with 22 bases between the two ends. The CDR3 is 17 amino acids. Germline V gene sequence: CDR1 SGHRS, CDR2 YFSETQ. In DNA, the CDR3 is TGCGCCAGCAGCTTGGATACGAGGCAGAGAGATCTGGGCATTCAGTACTTC. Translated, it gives CASSLDTRQRDLGIQYF.

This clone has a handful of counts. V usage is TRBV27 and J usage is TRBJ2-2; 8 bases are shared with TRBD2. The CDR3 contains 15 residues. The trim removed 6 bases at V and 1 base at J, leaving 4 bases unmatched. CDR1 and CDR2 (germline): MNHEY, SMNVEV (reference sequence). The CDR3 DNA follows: TGTGCCAGCAGAAGGACTAGCCAGAACACCGGGGAGCTGTTTTTT. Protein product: CASRRTSQNTGELFF.

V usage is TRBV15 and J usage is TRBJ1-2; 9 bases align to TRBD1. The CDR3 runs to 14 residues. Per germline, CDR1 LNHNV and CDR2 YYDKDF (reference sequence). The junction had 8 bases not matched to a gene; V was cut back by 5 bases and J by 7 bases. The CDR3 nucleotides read TGTGCCACCAGCCTCAACAGGGGGCGCGGTGGCTACACCTTC. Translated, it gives CATSLNRGRGGYTF.

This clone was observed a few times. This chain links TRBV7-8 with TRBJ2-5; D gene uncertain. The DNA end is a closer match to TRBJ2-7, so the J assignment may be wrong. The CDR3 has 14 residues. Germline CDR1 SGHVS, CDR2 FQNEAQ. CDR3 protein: CASSLGLEGYEQYF. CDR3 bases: TGTGCCAGCAGCTTAGGTCTAGAAGGCTACGAGCAGTACTTC.

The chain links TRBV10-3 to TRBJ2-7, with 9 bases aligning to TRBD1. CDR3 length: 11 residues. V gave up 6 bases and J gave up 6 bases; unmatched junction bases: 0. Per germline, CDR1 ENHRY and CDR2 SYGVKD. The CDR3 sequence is CAIRTGGEQYF. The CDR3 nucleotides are TGTGCCATCAGGACAGGGGGCGAGCAGTACTTC.